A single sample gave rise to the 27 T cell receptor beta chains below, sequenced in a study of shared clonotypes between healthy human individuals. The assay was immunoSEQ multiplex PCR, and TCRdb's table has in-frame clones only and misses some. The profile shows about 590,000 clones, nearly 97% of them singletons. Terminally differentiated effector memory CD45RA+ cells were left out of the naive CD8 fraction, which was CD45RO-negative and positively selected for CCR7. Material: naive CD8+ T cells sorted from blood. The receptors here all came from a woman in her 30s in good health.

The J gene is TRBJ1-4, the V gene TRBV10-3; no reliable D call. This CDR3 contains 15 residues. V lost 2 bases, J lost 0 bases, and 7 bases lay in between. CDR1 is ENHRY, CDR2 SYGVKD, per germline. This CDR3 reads CAISEDGPTNEKLFF. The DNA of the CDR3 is TGTGCCATCAGTGAGGACGGTCCAACTAATGAAAAACTGTTTTTT.

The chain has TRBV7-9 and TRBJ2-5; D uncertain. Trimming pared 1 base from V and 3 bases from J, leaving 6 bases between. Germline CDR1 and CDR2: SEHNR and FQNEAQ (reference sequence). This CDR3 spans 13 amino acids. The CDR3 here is CASSLVEKETQYF. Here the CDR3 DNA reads TGTGCCAGCAGCTTAGTAGAAAAAGAGACCCAGTACTTC.

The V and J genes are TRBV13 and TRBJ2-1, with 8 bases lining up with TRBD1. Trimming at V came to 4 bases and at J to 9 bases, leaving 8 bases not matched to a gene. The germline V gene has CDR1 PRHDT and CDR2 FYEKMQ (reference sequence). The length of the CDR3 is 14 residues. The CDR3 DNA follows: TGTGCCAGCAGCTACCGGACAGGGATGGGTGAGCAGTTCTTC. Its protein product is CASSYRTGMGEQFF. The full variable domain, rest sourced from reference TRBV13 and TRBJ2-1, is AAGVIQSPRHLIKEKRETATLKCYPIPRHDTVYWYQQGPGQDPQFLISFYEKMQSDKGSIPDRFSAQQFSDYHSELNMSSLELGDSALYFCASSYRTGMGEQFFGPGTRLTVL.

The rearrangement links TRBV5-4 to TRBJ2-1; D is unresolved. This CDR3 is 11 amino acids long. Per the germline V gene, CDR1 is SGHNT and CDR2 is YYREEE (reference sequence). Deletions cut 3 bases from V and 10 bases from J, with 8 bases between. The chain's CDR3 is CASSSIGEQFF. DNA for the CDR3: TGTGCCAGCAGCTCGATCGGGGAGCAGTTCTTC.

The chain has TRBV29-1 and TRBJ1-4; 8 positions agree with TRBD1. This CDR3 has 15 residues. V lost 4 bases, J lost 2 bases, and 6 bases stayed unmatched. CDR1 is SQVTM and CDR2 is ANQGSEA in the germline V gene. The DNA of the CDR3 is TGCAGCGTTGCACCGGGGGACAGGACTAATGAAAAACTGTTTTTT. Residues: CSVAPGDRTNEKLFF.

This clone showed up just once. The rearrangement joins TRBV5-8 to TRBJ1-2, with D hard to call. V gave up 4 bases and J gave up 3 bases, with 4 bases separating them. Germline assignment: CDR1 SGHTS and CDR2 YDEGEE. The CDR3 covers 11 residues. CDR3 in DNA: TGTGCCAGCAGCCAAGACTATGGCTACACCTTC. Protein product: CASSQDYGYTF.

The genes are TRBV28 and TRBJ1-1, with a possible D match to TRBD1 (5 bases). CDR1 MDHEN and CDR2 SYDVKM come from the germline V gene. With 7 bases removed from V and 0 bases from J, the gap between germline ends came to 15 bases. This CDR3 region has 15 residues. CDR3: CASITFGGVNTEAFF. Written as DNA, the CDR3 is TGTGCCAGCATCACGTTTGGGGGAGTGAACACTGAAGCTTTCTTT.

CDR3 coding DNA: TGCGCCAGAAAATCTAAAATGGGACTAGCTGCAACGAGCTCCTACAATGAGCAGTTCTTC. Residues: CARKSKMGLAATSSYNEQFF. The chain carries TRBV5-1 and TRBJ2-1, with 9 bases aligning to TRBD2. CDR1 and CDR2 from the germline V gene are SGHRS and YFSETQ. The CDR3 has 20 amino acids. Unmatched junction bases numbered 21, after V lost 8 bases and J lost 0 bases. Full variable domain (missing parts from reference TRBV5-1 and TRBJ2-1): KAGVTQTPRYLIKTRGQQVTLSCSPISGHRSVSWYQQTPGQGLQFLFEYFSETQRNKGNFPGRFSGRQFSNSRSEMNVSTLELGDSALYLCARKSKMGLAATSSYNEQFFGPGTRLTVL.

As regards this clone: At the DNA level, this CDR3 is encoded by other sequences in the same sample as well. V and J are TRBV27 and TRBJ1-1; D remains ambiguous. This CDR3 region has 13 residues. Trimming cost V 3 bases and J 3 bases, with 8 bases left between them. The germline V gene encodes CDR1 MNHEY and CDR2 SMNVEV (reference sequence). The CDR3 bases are TGTGCCAGCAGTTTTCTCGGGGACACTGAAGCTTTCTTT. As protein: CASSFLGDTEAFF.

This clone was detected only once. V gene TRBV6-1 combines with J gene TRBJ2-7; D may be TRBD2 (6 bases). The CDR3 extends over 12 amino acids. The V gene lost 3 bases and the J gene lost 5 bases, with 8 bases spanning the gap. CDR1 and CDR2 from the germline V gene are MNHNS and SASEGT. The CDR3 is CASSDAGHEQYF. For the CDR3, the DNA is TGTGCCAGCAGTGACGCGGGGCACGAGCAGTACTTC.

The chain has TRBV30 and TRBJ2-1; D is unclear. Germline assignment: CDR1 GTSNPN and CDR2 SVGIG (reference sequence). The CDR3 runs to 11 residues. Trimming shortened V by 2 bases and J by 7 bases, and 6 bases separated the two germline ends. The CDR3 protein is CAWSTLNEQFF. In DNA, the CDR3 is TGTGCCTGGAGTACCCTGAATGAGCAGTTCTTC.

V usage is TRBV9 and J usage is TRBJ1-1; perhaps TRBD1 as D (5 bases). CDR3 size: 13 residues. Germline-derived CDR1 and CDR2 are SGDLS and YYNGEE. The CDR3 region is CASSWGLNTEAFF. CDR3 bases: TGTGCGTCCTCTTGGGGGTTGAACACTGAAGCTTTCTTT.

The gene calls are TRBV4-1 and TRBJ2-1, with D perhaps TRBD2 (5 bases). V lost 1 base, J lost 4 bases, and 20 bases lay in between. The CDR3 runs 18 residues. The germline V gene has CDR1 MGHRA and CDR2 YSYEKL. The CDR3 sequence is CASSQAPFWGEQYNEQFF. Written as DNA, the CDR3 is TGCGCCAGCAGCCAAGCCCCCTTTTGGGGAGAACAATACAATGAGCAGTTCTTC.

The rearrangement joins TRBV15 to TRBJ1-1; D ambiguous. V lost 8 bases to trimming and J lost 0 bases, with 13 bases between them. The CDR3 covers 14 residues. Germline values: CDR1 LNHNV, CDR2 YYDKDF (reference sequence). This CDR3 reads CATRAAKLNTEAFF. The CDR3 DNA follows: TGTGCCACCCGGGCGGCAAAACTGAACACTGAAGCTTTCTTT.

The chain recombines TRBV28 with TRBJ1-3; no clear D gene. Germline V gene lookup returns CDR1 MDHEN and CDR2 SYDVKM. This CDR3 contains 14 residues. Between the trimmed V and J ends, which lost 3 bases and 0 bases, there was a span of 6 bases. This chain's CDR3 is CASSLWHSGNTIYF. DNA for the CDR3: TGTGCCAGCAGTTTGTGGCACTCTGGAAACACCATATATTTT. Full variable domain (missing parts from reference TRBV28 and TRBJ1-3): DVKVTQSSRYLVKRTGEKVFLECVQDMDHENMFWYRQDPGLGLRLIYFSYDVKMKEKGDIPEGYSVSREKKERFSLILESASTNQTSMYLCASSLWHSGNTIYFGEGSWLTVV.

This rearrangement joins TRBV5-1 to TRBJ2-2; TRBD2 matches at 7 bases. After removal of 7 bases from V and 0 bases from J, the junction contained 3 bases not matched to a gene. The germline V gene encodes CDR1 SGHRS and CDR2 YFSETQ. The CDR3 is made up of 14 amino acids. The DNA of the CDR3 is TGCGCCAGCCAACTAGCGTCGAACACCGGGGAGCTGTTTTTT. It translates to CASQLASNTGELFF.

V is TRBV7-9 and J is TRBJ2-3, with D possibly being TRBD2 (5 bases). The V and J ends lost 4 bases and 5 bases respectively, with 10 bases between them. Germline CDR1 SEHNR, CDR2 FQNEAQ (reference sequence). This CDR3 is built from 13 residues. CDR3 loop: CASSSPGRDTQYF. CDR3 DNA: TGTGCCAGCAGCTCGCCGGGGAGAGATACGCAGTATTTT.

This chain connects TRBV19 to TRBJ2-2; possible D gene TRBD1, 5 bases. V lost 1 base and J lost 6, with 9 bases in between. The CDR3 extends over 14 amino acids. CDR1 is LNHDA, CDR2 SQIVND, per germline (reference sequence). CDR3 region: CASSIGQGSGELFF. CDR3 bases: TGTGCCAGTAGTATAGGGCAGGGATCCGGGGAGCTGTTTTTT.

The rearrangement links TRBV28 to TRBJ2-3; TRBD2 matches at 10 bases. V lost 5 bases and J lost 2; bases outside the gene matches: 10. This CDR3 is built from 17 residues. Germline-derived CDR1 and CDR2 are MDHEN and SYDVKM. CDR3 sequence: CASSPSPSGRITDTQYF. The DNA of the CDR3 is TGTGCCAGCAGTCCCTCCCCTAGCGGGAGAATCACAGATACGCAGTATTTT.

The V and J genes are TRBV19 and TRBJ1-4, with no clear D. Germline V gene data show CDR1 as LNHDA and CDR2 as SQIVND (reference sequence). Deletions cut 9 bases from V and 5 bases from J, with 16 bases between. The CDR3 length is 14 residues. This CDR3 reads CASSVISWNEKLFF. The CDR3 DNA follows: TGTGCCAGCTCCGTGATATCGTGGAATGAAAAACTGTTTTTT.

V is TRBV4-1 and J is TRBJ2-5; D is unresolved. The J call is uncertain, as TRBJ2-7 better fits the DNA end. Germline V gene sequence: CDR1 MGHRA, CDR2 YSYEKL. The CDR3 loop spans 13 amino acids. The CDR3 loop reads CASSQGWFYEQYF. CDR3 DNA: TGCGCCAGCAGCCAAGGGTGGTTCTACGAGCAGTACTTC.

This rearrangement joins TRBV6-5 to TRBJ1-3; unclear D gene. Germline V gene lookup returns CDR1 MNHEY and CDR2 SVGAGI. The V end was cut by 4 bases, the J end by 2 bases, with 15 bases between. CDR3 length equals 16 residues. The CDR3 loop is CASSSRGRFAGNTIYF. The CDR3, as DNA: TGTGCCAGCAGTTCGCGCGGAAGGTTCGCTGGAAACACCATATATTTT.

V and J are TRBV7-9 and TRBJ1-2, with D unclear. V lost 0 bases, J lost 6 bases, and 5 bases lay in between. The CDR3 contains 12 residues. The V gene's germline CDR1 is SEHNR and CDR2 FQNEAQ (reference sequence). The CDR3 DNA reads TGTGCCAGCAGCTTAGCGCTGGATGGCTACACCTTC. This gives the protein CASSLALDGYTF. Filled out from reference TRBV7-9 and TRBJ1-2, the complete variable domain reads DTGVSQNPRHKITKRGQNVTFRCDPISEHNRLYWYRQTLGQGPEFLTYFQNEAQLEKSRLLSDRFSAERPKGSFSTLEIQRTEQGDSAMYLCASSLALDGYTFGSGTRLTVV.

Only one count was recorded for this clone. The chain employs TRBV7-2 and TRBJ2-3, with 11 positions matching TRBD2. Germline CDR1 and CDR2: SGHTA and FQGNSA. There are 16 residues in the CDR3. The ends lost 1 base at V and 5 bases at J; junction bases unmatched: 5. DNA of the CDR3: TGTGCCAGCAGCTTAGTAGCGGGAGGGCCTCAAGATACGCAGTATTTT. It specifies CASSLVAGGPQDTQYF.

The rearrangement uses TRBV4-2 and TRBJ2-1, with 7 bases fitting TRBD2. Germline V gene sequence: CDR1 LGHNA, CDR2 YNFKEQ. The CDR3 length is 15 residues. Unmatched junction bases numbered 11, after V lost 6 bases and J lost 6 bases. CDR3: CASSPNGGVGNEQFF. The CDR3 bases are TGTGCCAGCAGTCCTAATGGGGGGGTCGGCAATGAGCAGTTCTTC.

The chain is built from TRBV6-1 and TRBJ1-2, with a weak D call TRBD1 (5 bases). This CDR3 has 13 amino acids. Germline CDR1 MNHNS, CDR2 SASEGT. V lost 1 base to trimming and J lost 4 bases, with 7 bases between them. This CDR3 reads CASSEGGRYGYTF. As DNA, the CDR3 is TGTGCCAGCAGTGAAGGGGGACGCTATGGCTACACCTTC.

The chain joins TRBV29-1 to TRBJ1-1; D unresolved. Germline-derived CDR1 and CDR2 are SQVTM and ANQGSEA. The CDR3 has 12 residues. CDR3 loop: CSGGSQNTEAFF. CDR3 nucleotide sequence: TGCAGTGGTGGCAGCCAGAACACTGAAGCTTTCTTT.